The 30 T cell receptor beta chains presented below share a single source sample, sequenced in a study of patients and donors after allogeneic stem cell transplantation. TCRdb used MiXCR to reprocess the RT-PCR reads, holding one entry per CDR3 protein. The sample includes hundreds of thousands of distinct CDR3 sequences, 16% of them seen just once. The sequenced material came from blood, either unsorted or a sorted T cell fraction (not recorded which). The source is a human donor who was either an allogeneic HSCT recipient or a stem cell or donor lymphocyte infusion donor (not recorded which). It is not recorded whose cells these are; they may come from a transplant donor.

This clonotype appeared many times. The chain employs TRBV29-1 and TRBJ2-3; TRBD1 aligns across 8 bases. With V trimmed by 7 bases and J by 3 bases, 9 bases remained unmatched. Germline V CDR1 and CDR2: SQVTM, ANQGSEA. The CDR3 loop spans 14 amino acids. The CDR3 DNA follows: TGCAGCGGAGGACAGGGAGTTTGGACAGATACGCAGTATTTT. This translates into CSGGQGVWTDTQYF.

The gene calls are TRBV4-2 and TRBJ2-3, with TRBD2 matching 14 bases. This CDR3 comprises 21 residues. Looked up from germline, CDR1 is LGHNA and CDR2 is YNFKEQ. With 3 bases clipped from V and 0 bases from J, the junction kept 14 bases outside the gene matches. CDR3 in amino acids: CASSHLFLTSGRAYSTDTQYF. Here the CDR3 DNA reads TGTGCCAGCAGCCACCTCTTCCTGACTAGCGGGAGGGCCTATAGCACAGATACGCAGTATTTT.

This clonotype was counted between two and nine times. CDR3 coding DNA: TGTGCCAGCAGTTTGGCTAGCGGGGCGAACACCGGGGAGCTGTTTTTT. Translated: CASSLASGANTGELFF. The chain has TRBV12-3 or TRBV12-4 and TRBJ2-2; 9 bases are a match to TRBD2. The J segment lost 0 bases and the V segment lost 3 bases, leaving 2 bases of the junction unmatched. The CDR3 covers 16 residues.

This clonotype was recorded a few times. This CDR3 reads CASSLKGAMNTEAFF. Here the CDR3 DNA reads TGTGCCAGCAGCTTAAAAGGGGCCATGAACACTGAAGCTTTCTTT. The V call is TRBV11-2, the J call TRBJ1-1, with D perhaps matching TRBD1 (5 bases). Germline lookup yields CDR1 SGHAT and CDR2 FQNNGV. There are 15 residues in the CDR3. Deletions cut 2 bases from V and 0 bases from J, with 10 bases between.

This clonotype occurred a few times. The genes are TRBV4-3 and TRBJ2-3; tentatively, D is TRBD1 or TRBD2 (5 bases each). CDR1 is LGHNA, CDR2 YSLEER, per germline. The V end lost 0 bases, the J end lost 5 bases, and 18 bases lay between the germline ends. The length of the CDR3 is 17 residues. CDR3 sequence reads: CASSQDLGTSPRDTQYF. For the CDR3, the DNA is TGCGCCAGCAGCCAAGATCTAGGGACCTCACCACGAGATACGCAGTATTTT.

The gene calls are TRBV30 and TRBJ1-5; no clear D. The V and J ends lost 0 bases and 6 bases respectively, with 9 bases between them. This CDR3 is 13 amino acids long. CDR1 is GTSNPN, CDR2 SVGIG, per germline (reference sequence). Here the CDR3 reads CAWSVDGVQPQHF. CDR3 DNA: TGTGCCTGGAGTGTCGACGGGGTTCAGCCCCAGCATTTT.

This clonotype has only a few counts. This chain uses TRBV3-1 with TRBJ2-5, with D maybe TRBD2 (5 bases). The CDR3 is 11 residues long. The germline CDR1 and CDR2 sequences are LGHDT and YNNKEL (reference sequence). V gave up 7 bases and J gave up 5 bases, with 8 bases separating them. CDR3 amino acids: CASKKRETQYF. The DNA for the CDR3 is TGTGCCAGCAAAAAGCGGGAGACCCAGTACTTC.

The CDR3 coding sequence is TGCAGTGCTAGAATAAGGGGGCGAGGAAACACCATATATTTT. It specifies CSARIRGRGNTIYF. The chain uses TRBV20-1 and TRBJ1-3, with 7 bases lining up with TRBD1. Unmatched junction bases numbered 5, after V lost 2 bases and J lost 4 bases. The CDR3 totals 14 residues. Germline loops: CDR1 DFQATT, CDR2 SNEGSKA (reference sequence).

CDR3 coding DNA: TGTGCCAGCAGCTTACAGGGGGCGGTGGTCGGGGAGCTGTTTTTT. This sequence encodes CASSLQGAVVGELFF. J is TRBJ2-2 and V is TRBV11-3; 8 positions agree with TRBD1. V shed 2 bases and J 7 bases; nucleotides not matched to a gene: 6. CDR3 length equals 15 residues. CDR1 and CDR2 (germline): SGHNT, YENEEA. Full variable domain (missing parts from reference TRBV11-3 and TRBJ2-2): EAGVVQSPRYKIIEKKQPVAFWCNPISGHNTLYWYLQNLGQGPELLIRYENEEAVDDSQLPKDRFSAERLKGVDSTLKIQPAELGDSAVYLCASSLQGAVVGELFFGEGSRLTVL.

A few counts support this clonotype. CDR3 sequence reads: CASSRQTNQPQHF. The CDR3 bases are TGCGCCAGCAGCCGACAGACAAATCAGCCCCAGCATTTT. The chain carries TRBV4-3 and TRBJ1-5, with a tentative D call TRBD1 (5 bases). The CDR3 length is 13 residues. Trimming stripped 4 bases from V and 4 bases from J, with 8 bases between. The germline V gene encodes CDR1 LGHNA and CDR2 YSLEER.

The genes are TRBV7-2 and TRBJ2-5, with 10 bases aligning to TRBD2. CDR1 and CDR2 (germline): SGHTA, FQGNSA. The trim removed 5 bases at V and 2 bases at J, leaving 5 bases unmatched. CDR3 length: 15 amino acids. The CDR3 DNA reads as TGTGCCAGCAGCGCTAGCGGGGGCCCTCAAGAGACCCAGTACTTC. It encodes CASSASGGPQETQYF. Full variable domain (missing parts from reference TRBV7-2 and TRBJ2-5): GAGVSQSPSNKVTEKGKDVELRCDPISGHTALYWYRQSLGQGLEFLIYFQGNSAPDKSGLPSDRFSAERTGGSVSTLTIQRTQQEDSAVYLCASSASGGPQETQYFGPGTRLLVL.

This clonotype has only a few counts. This sequence joins TRBV6-5 and TRBJ2-5; 11 nucleotides align to TRBD2. CDR3 length: 15 residues. J lost 2 bases, V lost 4 bases, and 3 bases had no gene match. CDR1 is MNHEY, CDR2 SVGAGI, per germline. The CDR3 DNA follows: TGTGCCAGCAGTTCGGGACTAGCGGCTCAAGAGACCCAGTACTTC. Amino acid sequence: CASSSGLAAQETQYF.

CDR3 coding DNA: TGTGCCAGCAGCCAGGACATGACTGAAGCTTTCTTT. This gives the protein CASSQDMTEAFF. The chain has TRBV2 and TRBJ1-1; tentative D call: TRBD1 (5 bases). Germline assignment: CDR1 SNHLY and CDR2 FYNNEI. The CDR3 is 12 amino acids. V was pared by 6 bases and J by 5 bases, with 10 bases between. Complete variable domain (other parts from reference TRBV2 and TRBJ1-1): EPEVTQTPSHQVTQMGQEVILRCVPISNHLYFYWYRQILGQKVEFLVSFYNNEISEKSEIFDDQFSVERPDGSNFTLKIRSTKLEDSAMYFCASSQDMTEAFFGQGTRLTVV.

This clonotype was observed a handful of times. V is TRBV19 and J is TRBJ1-5; TRBD1 agrees at 8 bases. The CDR3 spans 12 residues. J gave up 7 bases and V 6 bases, and 2 bases lay outside the gene matches. From germline, CDR1 is LNHDA and CDR2 SQIVND (reference sequence). For the CDR3, the DNA is TGTGCCAGTAGGGCAGGGGGCCAGCCCCAGCATTTT. This codes for CASRAGGQPQHF.

The CDR3 region is CASSFPGSGATDTQYF. As DNA, the CDR3 is TGTGCCAGCAGCTTCCCGGGGAGCGGAGCCACAGATACGCAGTATTTT. V usage is TRBV5-6 and J usage is TRBJ2-3, with D possibly matching TRBD2 (5 bases). The CDR3 loop spans 16 amino acids. V was clipped by 2 bases and J by 2 bases, with 15 bases between them. CDR1 is SGHDT and CDR2 is YYEEEE in the germline V gene.

This clonotype came up a few times. CDR3 DNA sequence: TGCGCCAGCAGCTTGGGAGCCGCGGGATCCTACGAGCAGTACTTC. Protein: CASSLGAAGSYEQYF. The V and J genes are TRBV5-1 and TRBJ2-7; a weak D match, TRBD2 (6 bases). The ends were cut back, 0 bases at V and 1 base at J, with 11 bases in the middle. Germline loops: CDR1 SGHRS, CDR2 YFSETQ. The CDR3 consists of 15 residues.

The sample holds a few counts of this clonotype. The V gene is TRBV7-9, the J gene TRBJ1-3; the D gene is possibly TRBD1 (5 bases). Trimming pared 5 bases from V and 3 bases from J, leaving 17 bases between. This CDR3 is built from 16 residues. Per the germline V gene, CDR1 is SEHNR and CDR2 is FQNEAQ (reference sequence). In nucleotides, the CDR3 is TGTGCCAGCAGCCCTCCGGGACTGGATTATGGAAACACCATATATTTT. Protein: CASSPPGLDYGNTIYF. Filled out from reference TRBV7-9 and TRBJ1-3, the complete variable domain reads DTGVSQNPRHKITKRGQNVTFRCDPISEHNRLYWYRQTLGQGPEFLTYFQNEAQLEKSRLLSDRFSAERPKGSFSTLEIQRTEQGDSAMYLCASSPPGLDYGNTIYFGEGSWLTVV.

V is TRBV9 and J is TRBJ2-1; 8 bases align to TRBD1. V trimming: 4 bases; J trimming: 2 bases; junction bases outside the gene matches: 5. The CDR3 length is 15 residues. Germline V lookup: CDR1 SGDLS, CDR2 YYNGEE. The CDR3 DNA sequence: TGTGCCAGCAGCACGGACAGGGTGGCCTACAATGAGCAGTTCTTC. Protein product: CASSTDRVAYNEQFF.

In its sample, this clonotype was seen a few times. V usage is TRBV6-2 or TRBV6-3 and J usage is TRBJ2-7; the D is unclear. The CDR3 runs 12 residues. V lost 7 bases to trimming and J lost 2 bases, with 9 bases between them. Germline loops: CDR1 MNHEY, CDR2 SVGEGT. The CDR3 DNA is TGTGCCAGCACCGATCCAACCTACGAGCAGTACTTC. Translating gives CASTDPTYEQYF.

The gene calls are TRBV10-3 and TRBJ1-2, with 8 bases that match TRBD1. Germline V lookup: CDR1 ENHRY, CDR2 SYGVKD. The V and J ends lost 8 bases and 7 bases, in that order; junction bases with no gene match: 6. This CDR3 is built from 12 residues. In nucleotides, the CDR3 is TGTGCCATCCAGGACAGGGAGGGTGGCTACACCTTC. Its translation is CAIQDREGGYTF.

This chain uses TRBV15 with TRBJ1-2; D may be TRBD1 (6 bases). This CDR3 has 13 residues. Trimming pared 1 base from V and 10 bases from J, leaving 13 bases between. CDR1 and CDR2 (germline): LNHNV, YYDKDF (reference sequence). This CDR3 reads CATSRVKGDIYTF. CDR3 DNA: TGTGCCACCAGCAGAGTTAAAGGGGACATCTACACCTTC.

A few counts support this clonotype. This rearrangement joins TRBV11-3 to TRBJ1-4; D is perhaps TRBD1 (5 bases). Looked up from germline, CDR1 is SGHNT and CDR2 is YENEEA. V lost 7 bases, J lost 7 bases, and 10 bases lay in between. The CDR3 has 12 residues. The CDR3 loop is CASIERGEKLFF. The CDR3 DNA reads TGTGCCAGCATCGAAAGGGGTGAAAAACTGTTTTTT.

The V and J genes are TRBV4-1 and TRBJ1-2; D is perhaps TRBD1 (6 bases). The V end was cut by 0 bases, the J end by 2 bases, with 13 bases between. The CDR3 extends over 16 amino acids. Germline loops: CDR1 MGHRA, CDR2 YSYEKL. The DNA for the CDR3 is TGCGCCAGCAGCCAAGATCTCGGTCAGGGGAACTATGGCTACACCTTC. The encoded protein is CASSQDLGQGNYGYTF.

This clonotype was counted only a few times. The chain employs TRBV5-1 and TRBJ2-7, with TRBD2 identical over 9 bases. J lost 7 bases, V lost 3 bases, and 5 bases had no gene match. CDR1 is SGHRS, CDR2 YFSETQ, per germline. The CDR3 totals 13 residues. DNA for the CDR3: TGCGCCAGCAGCTCGGGACTAGCTGAAGAGCAGTACTTC. Amino acids: CASSSGLAEEQYF.

The chain has TRBV10-3 and TRBJ2-7; a weak D match, TRBD1 (5 bases). The germline V and J ends were trimmed by 9 bases and 2 bases, with 17 bases remaining between them. This CDR3 comprises 14 residues. Germline V gives CDR1 ENHRY, CDR2 SYGVKD. In DNA form, the CDR3 reads TGTGCCATTTCCGACCGCAGGGATCCCTACGAGCAGTACTTC. Protein sequence: CAISDRRDPYEQYF.

This clonotype has a handful of counts. The V call is TRBV20-1, the J call TRBJ1-5; TRBD1 aligns across 7 bases. The germline V gene encodes CDR1 DFQATT and CDR2 SNEGSKA (reference sequence). V lost 4 bases to trimming and J lost 5 bases; unmatched junction nucleotides: 11. This CDR3 has 15 amino acids. For the CDR3, the DNA is TGCAGTGCTACCAGGGGGGGGAGCGCCCATCAGCCCCAGCATTTT. This codes for CSATRGGSAHQPQHF.

Many counts were recorded for this clonotype. CDR3 protein: CASSFGRGRLVEQFF. The CDR3 DNA sequence: TGTGCCAGCAGCTTCGGGCGCGGTCGGTTGGTTGAGCAGTTCTTC. The genes are TRBV5-5 and TRBJ2-1; D is uncertain. Deletions cut 2 bases from V and 9 bases from J, with 18 bases between. Per germline, CDR1 SGHKS and CDR2 YYEKEE (reference sequence). The CDR3 totals 15 residues. The variable domain in full, completed from reference TRBV5-5 and TRBJ2-1, reads DAGVTQSPTHLIKTRGQQVTLRCSPISGHKSVSWYQQVLGQGPQFIFQYYEKEERGRGNFPDRFSARQFPNYSSELNVNALLLGDSALYLCASSFGRGRLVEQFFGPGTRLTVL.

V gene TRBV9 combines with J gene TRBJ2-2; the D gene is possibly TRBD2 (6 bases). Germline CDR1 reads SGDLS; CDR2 reads YYNGEE. The V gene lost 0 bases and the J gene lost 6 bases, with 9 bases spanning the gap. The CDR3 is 14 residues long. The CDR3 reads CASSVGAGSGELFF. CDR3 DNA: TGTGCCAGCAGCGTAGGCGCGGGGTCCGGGGAGCTGTTTTTT. Variable domain in full (rest from reference TRBV9 and TRBJ2-2): DSGVTQTPKHLITATGQRVTLRCSPRSGDLSVYWYQQSLDQGLQFLIQYYNGEERAKGNILERFSAQQFPDLHSELNLSSLELGDSALYFCASSVGAGSGELFFGEGSRLTVL.

In its sample, this clonotype was seen a few times. The chain employs TRBV12-3 or TRBV12-4 and TRBJ1-5; 10 bases fit TRBD1. This CDR3 region has 17 residues. V gave up 5 bases and J gave up 1 base; unmatched junction bases: 8. The CDR3 spells CASSPDRGQRSNQPQHF. The CDR3 nucleotides read TGTGCCAGCAGTCCCGACAGGGGGCAAAGGAGCAATCAGCCCCAGCATTTT.

The chain uses TRBV19 and TRBJ1-3; D is unclear. Trimming took 5 bases from V and 0 from J, leaving 11 bases between them. This CDR3 region has 15 residues. CDR1 and CDR2 from the germline V gene are LNHDA and SQIVND (reference sequence). In nucleotides, the CDR3 is TGTGCCAGTAGTGTCCGAGGCCCCTCTGGAAACACCATATATTTT. Its protein is CASSVRGPSGNTIYF.